The entry below gives a single T cell receptor (beta chain) sequence along with its context. This clone came up a few times. This clone's antigen is unknown. The sample holds no much larger clone one base away, and base qualities are not on file. This sample stems from a study of radiotherapy plus CTLA-4 blockade in lung cancer (dated by TCRdb to 2017 to 2018). Background on the whole study: Among the enrolled patients, about 19% had an objective response, and 25% to 35% reached disease control.

Findings and caveats that apply to the study as a whole: TCR clones derived from tumors expanded in peripheral blood after treatment with radiotherapy and ipilimumab. Increased serum interferon-beta after radiation, together with early dynamic changes in blood T cell clones, were reported to be the strongest predictors of response.

The study evaluated CTLA-4 blockade (ipilimumab) given together with focal radiation therapy in patients who had chemo-refractory metastatic non-small-cell lung cancer. The library was obtained by the immunoSEQ multiplex PCR assay. The immuneACCESS repertoire file appears here via TCRdb, limited to in-frame rearrangements. These files lack a portion of the clones; in checked studies, under half of the deficit traces to unresolved V genes, and the cause of the others is not known. For this sample the table gives approximately 80,000 clones, of which roughly four fifths were detected only once. 8% to 10% of the sample belongs to the ten largest clones. The sequence came from a human donor with non-small cell lung cancer whose response to radiotherapy plus ipilimumab could not be evaluated. This specimen was peripheral blood, taken from a patient treated with radiotherapy plus ipilimumab.

The CDR3 reads as follows: CASSPQGRSNQPQHF. The nucleotide sequence reads as follows: TGTGCCAGCAGCCCACAGGGCAGGAGCAATCAGCCCCAGCATTTT. This sequence uses TRBV7-2 and TRBJ1-5, with TRBD1 tentatively as D gene (6 bases match). The germline V gene specifies SGHTA as CDR1 and FQGNSA as CDR2. V loses 5 bases of germline sequence and J loses 1 base, and the interval between the two ends is 12 bases. The CDR3 contains 15 residues, cysteine and phenylalanine counted. Of all the DNA, just the CDR3 is kept, 45 bases in frame from base 1.